These 2 T cell receptor beta chains share one sample of origin, sequenced in a study of blood T cell repertoires in COVID-19. Measured with immunoSEQ multiplex PCR; TCRdb has only the in-frame clones, and not every one. This table has 300,000 to 350,000 clones, around 90% appearing once. The material sequenced was PBMCs or T cells enriched from blood (not recorded which). The receptor set was obtained from a young woman with acute COVID-19.

This rearrangement joins TRBV4-2 to TRBJ1-1, with TRBD1 as a possible D gene (5 bases). V dropped 0 bases and J dropped 0 bases, with 11 bases sitting between them. The CDR3 totals 16 residues. Germline CDR1 and CDR2: LGHNA and YNFKEQ. CDR3 coding DNA: TGTGCCAGCAGCCAAGATCGCGGGGGGATGAACACTGAAGCTTTCTTT. Its protein is CASSQDRGGMNTEAFF.

The genes are TRBV28 and TRBJ1-5; the D gene is possibly TRBD1 (6 bases). There are 13 residues in the CDR3. Trimming shortened V by 6 bases and J by 6 bases, and 12 bases separated the two germline ends. CDR1 and CDR2 from the germline V gene are MDHEN and SYDVKM. The CDR3 nucleotides read TGTGCCAGCAGCCCCACAGGGACTCAGCCCCAGCATTTT. It codes for CASSPTGTQPQHF.